The clone carrying this T cell receptor (beta chain) occurred once. As yet, its antigen is unknown. This specimen comes from a study of OX40 agonist ivuxolimab in advanced cancers. General study points: In a subset of nonresponders, normalized T-cell clonal expansion was also low.

The CDR3 is made up of 13 amino acids. Germline V gene data show CDR1 as MNHEY and CDR2 as SVGAGI. The J segment lost 3 bases and the V segment lost 10 bases, leaving 5 bases of the junction unmatched. Produced via immunoSEQ multiplex PCR; TCRdb's table is partial and in-frame only. The top ten hold roughly 1.6% of the sample, which has about 74,000 clones, approximately 82% seen once. This receptor was obtained from an adult with an advanced solid tumor such as melanoma, head and neck, liver or kidney cancer. The source material was CD4+ or CD8+ T cells sorted from blood, sampled in a trial of the OX40 agonist ivuxolimab. The chain couples TRBV6-5 to TRBJ2-2; TRBD1 matches 7 bases. The CDR3 protein is CATRGQDTGELFF. The CDR3 bases are TGTGCCACCCGCGGACAGGACACCGGGGAGCTGTTTTTT.